This passage covers 30 T cell receptor beta chains from one sample sequenced in a study of read filtering for tumor transcriptome and immune sequencing. The library was built from about 0.4 ug RNA with molecular barcoded adaptors for alpha/delta and beta/gamma chains. Using its own MiXCR run on the reads, TCRdb lists one record per CDR3 protein. The sample has around 130,000 distinct CDR3 sequences, about 13% seen once. Sequenced material: a population of CD138-negative cells sorted from bone marrow. The receptors were sampled from a donor older than 35 with multiple myeloma.

This clonotype was picked up many times. J is TRBJ1-2 and V is TRBV29-1, with 11 positions matching TRBD1. The CDR3 totals 16 residues. CDR1 SQVTM and CDR2 ANQGSEA come from the germline V gene. V dropped 4 bases and J dropped 7; count of bases not matched to a gene: 14. The CDR3 region has the DNA TGCAGCGTTGGCGGACAGGGGGCGTGGGGGTATTCTGGCTACACCTTC. Amino acids: CSVGGQGAWGYSGYTF.

Comments on this clonotype: A much more abundant neighbour one base away suggests this may be a read error. The genes are TRBV19 and TRBJ2-1, with 7 positions matching TRBD2. Germline CDR1 LNHDA, CDR2 SQIVND (reference sequence). This CDR3 has 14 residues. The CDR3 DNA is TGTGCCAGTAGCCCGCCCCGGGACTACAATGAGCAGCTCTTC. Translation gives CASSPPRDYNEQLF.

The chain combines TRBV19 with TRBJ2-7, with TRBD1 identical over 11 bases. Trimming removed 6 bases from V and 4 bases from J; junction bases left unmatched: 8. Per germline, CDR1 LNHDA and CDR2 SQIVND (reference sequence). The CDR3 runs to 15 residues. This CDR3 reads CASSTLGTGGYEQYF. The CDR3 bases are TGTGCCAGTAGCACACTCGGGACAGGGGGGTACGAGCAGTACTTC.

This clonotype was counted many times. The gene calls are TRBV4-3 and TRBJ2-5; 11 bases agree with TRBD2. V shed 0 bases, J shed 5 bases, and the junction held 8 bases outside the gene matches. Germline CDR1 LGHNA, CDR2 YSLEER. The CDR3 extends over 17 amino acids. For the CDR3, the DNA is TGCGCCAGCAGCCAAGACCTAGCGGGAGGCCCTAGGGAGACCCAGTACTTC. The encoded protein is CASSQDLAGGPRETQYF.

This clonotype was seen many times. The CDR3 coding sequence is TGTGCCAGTAGTATATGGGGGAGCCTTAACAATGAGCAGTTCTTC. It yields the protein CASSIWGSLNNEQFF. This rearrangement joins TRBV19 to TRBJ2-1, with D perhaps assigned TRBD1 or TRBD2 (5 bases each). Trimming removed 2 bases at V and 5 bases at J, with 13 bases between. Germline CDR1 and CDR2: LNHDA and SQIVND (reference sequence). The CDR3 length is 15 residues.

Regarding this clonotype: At one boundary the junction diverges from the germline segment, which might be a read error. V gene TRBV7-9 combines with J gene TRBJ2-6, with D unclear. This CDR3 contains 15 residues. Germline CDR1 is SEHNR and CDR2 is FQNEAQ (reference sequence). CDR3 bases: TGTGCCAGCGGCTTAAATAGGCCTGGGGCCAACGTCCTGACTTTC. Protein: CASGLNRPGANVLTF.

Ten or more counts support this clonotype. The CDR3 sequence: CASSSSGGSSYNEQFF. The CDR3 region has the DNA TGTGCCAGCAGCTCAAGTGGCGGGAGCTCCTACAATGAGCAGTTCTTC. J is TRBJ2-1 and V is TRBV7-2, with TRBD2 matching 7 bases. The CDR3 is 16 residues long. Germline V gene sequence: CDR1 SGHTA, CDR2 FQGNSA. Germline trimming cut 4 bases from V and 0 bases from J; bases unmatched to any gene: 6. The full variable domain, its missing parts supplied by reference TRBV7-2 and TRBJ2-1, is GAGVSQSPSNKVTEKGKDVELRCDPISGHTALYWYRQSLGQGLEFLIYFQGNSAPDKSGLPSDRFSAERTGGSVSTLTIQRTQQEDSAVYLCASSSSGGSSYNEQFFGPGTRLTVL.

The chain is built from TRBV5-5 and TRBJ2-5; 7 bases line up with TRBD1. The length of the CDR3 is 15 residues. CDR1 and CDR2 from the germline V gene are SGHKS and YYEKEE (reference sequence). Germline trimming cut 1 base from V and 1 base from J; bases unmatched to any gene: 4. CDR3 DNA sequence: TGTGCCAGCAGCTTGCCTAGGGGGCCCCAAGAGACCCAGTACTTC. Protein product: CASSLPRGPQETQYF.

About this clonotype itself: Possible read error: a much larger clone is one base away. This is likely a read error, given that the CDR3 carries no conserved phenylalanine or tryptophan at its end. The gene calls are TRBV6-1 and TRBJ2-5, with TRBD2 matching 12 bases. The trim removed 1 base at V and 4 bases at J, leaving 16 bases unmatched. The germline gives CDR1 MNHNS, CDR2 SASEGT. The CDR3 length is 20 residues. CDR3 loop: CASSEDRGWTSGIGVETQYS. For the CDR3, the DNA is TGTGCCAGCAGTGAAGATAGGGGGTGGACTAGCGGGATAGGTGTAGAGACCCAGTACTCC.

This clonotype has at least ten counts. The chain joins TRBV19 to TRBJ2-1; 7 nucleotides line up with TRBD2. This CDR3 comprises 14 residues. V gave up 9 bases and J gave up 4 bases; unmatched junction bases: 9. Per the germline V gene, CDR1 is LNHDA and CDR2 is SQIVND (reference sequence). CDR3 in amino acids: CASEGGSGYNEQFF. The CDR3 DNA is TGTGCCAGCGAGGGCGGGAGTGGGTACAATGAGCAGTTCTTC.

This clonotype has ten or more counts. The chain couples TRBV29-1 to TRBJ2-7; possibly TRBD2 for D (5 bases). This CDR3 contains 15 residues. Germline CDR1 is SQVTM and CDR2 is ANQGSEA. V gave up 1 base and J gave up 0 bases, with 13 bases separating them. In DNA, the CDR3 is TGCAGCGTTGAAGTCCCGGGAACCAGCTCCTACGAGCAGTACTTC. This sequence encodes CSVEVPGTSSYEQYF.

This clonotype was found many times. The gene calls are TRBV3-1 and TRBJ2-1; tentative D call: TRBD2 (6 bases). This CDR3 contains 15 residues. CDR1 is LGHDT and CDR2 is YNNKEL in the germline V gene (reference sequence). V lost 0 bases and J 7 bases, leaving 13 bases between the germline ends. CDR3 nucleotides: TGTGCCAGCAGCCAAGAAGGGCTAGCGTATAATGAGCAGTTCTTC. It specifies CASSQEGLAYNEQFF.

This clonotype was counted many times. The rearrangement links TRBV29-1 to TRBJ2-1; TRBD1 might be the D (8 bases). Germline CDR1 and CDR2: SQVTM and ANQGSEA. V dropped 8 bases and J dropped 5 bases, with 25 bases sitting between them. The CDR3 spans 16 residues. In DNA form, the CDR3 reads TGCAGCACCGGACAGGGCGGAGGGACTACCGACAATGAGCAGTTCTTC. Amino acid sequence: CSTGQGGGTTDNEQFF.

This clonotype occurred many times. The chain carries TRBV30 and TRBJ2-7; 11 nucleotides match TRBD2. Germline V gene data show CDR1 as GTSNPN and CDR2 as SVGIG (reference sequence). V shed 8 bases and J 5 bases; nucleotides not matched to a gene: 8. This CDR3 comprises 13 residues. The CDR3 nucleotides are TGTGCCCAGGCACTAGCGGGAGCCCACGAGCAGTACTTC. Amino acids: CAQALAGAHEQYF. The entire variable domain, with the rest obtained from reference TRBV30 and TRBJ2-7, is as follows: SQTIHQWPATLVQPVGSPLSLECTVEGTSNPNLYWYRQAAGRGLQLLFYSVGIGQISSEVPQNLSASRPQDRQFILSSKKLLLSDSGFYLCAQALAGAHEQYFGPGTRLTVT.

V gene TRBV7-9 combines with J gene TRBJ2-1; D gene unclear. Trimming pared 1 base from V and 1 base from J, leaving 8 bases between. This CDR3 has 15 residues. CDR1 and CDR2 (germline): SEHNR, FQNEAQ (reference sequence). In DNA, the CDR3 is TGTGCCAGCAGCTTAGATTTGGGGTCCTACAATGAGCAGTTCTTC. Its translation is CASSLDLGSYNEQFF.

There are many counts of this clonotype. The chain is built from TRBV20-1 and TRBJ2-1; possibly TRBD2 for D (5 bases). Trimming removed 0 bases at V and 0 bases at J, with 12 bases between. CDR1 and CDR2 from the germline V gene are DFQATT and SNEGSKA (reference sequence). The CDR3 length is 16 residues. CDR3 sequence: CSARDPRASSYNEQFF. In DNA, the CDR3 is TGCAGTGCTAGAGATCCGCGGGCGAGCTCCTACAATGAGCAGTTCTTC.

This clonotype was seen many times. V and J are TRBV6-6 and TRBJ2-5, with 10 bases fitting TRBD2. With V trimmed by 4 bases and J by 1 base, 9 bases remained unmatched. The CDR3 runs to 17 residues. In germline, CDR1 is MNHNY, CDR2 SVGAGI (reference sequence). In DNA form, the CDR3 reads TGTGCCAGCAGTTTCGGGGTAGCGGGGGGCTTCCAAGAGACCCAGTACTTC. Its translation: CASSFGVAGGFQETQYF.

At least ten counts were recorded for this clonotype. This sequence joins TRBV24-1 and TRBJ2-1; 11 nucleotides match TRBD2. The CDR3 contains 15 residues. The V gene end was trimmed by 7 bases and the J gene end by 5 bases; junction bases not matched to a gene: 6. The V gene's germline CDR1 is KGHDR and CDR2 SFDVKD. The CDR3 DNA sequence: TGTGCCACCAGCCTTCCGGGACTAGCGGACAATGAGCAGTTCTTC. This translates into CATSLPGLADNEQFF.

This chain joins TRBV6-2 or TRBV6-3 and TRBJ2-7, with 15 bases fitting TRBD2. The V gene end was trimmed by 7 bases and the J gene end by 6 bases; junction bases not matched to a gene: 1. Germline CDR1 MNHEY, CDR2 SVGEGT. This CDR3 spans 13 amino acids. The CDR3 loop is CASKGLAGGEQYF. CDR3 nucleotide sequence: TGTGCCAGCAAGGGACTAGCGGGAGGCGAGCAGTACTTC.

The V gene is TRBV4-2, the J gene TRBJ1-2; a possible D gene is TRBD1 (5 bases). Trimming took off 1 base at V and 0 bases at J, with 9 bases between the two ends. Germline V gene lookup returns CDR1 LGHNA and CDR2 YNFKEQ. The CDR3 is 15 residues long. The CDR3 region has the DNA TGTGCCAGCAGCCAAGGACAGCTCTCTAACTATGGCTACACCTTC. Translated, it gives CASSQGQLSNYGYTF.

Ten or more counts support this clonotype. The CDR3: CSVGQVGDTQYF. The CDR3 DNA sequence: TGCAGCGTTGGCCAGGTTGGAGATACGCAGTATTTT. The chain has TRBV29-1 and TRBJ2-3; D is undetermined. Germline-derived CDR1 and CDR2 are SQVTM and ANQGSEA. Trimming took off 4 bases at V and 5 bases at J, with 10 bases between the two ends. CDR3 length: 12 residues.

This clonotype was seen at least ten times. The chain has TRBV27 and TRBJ2-2; a possible D gene is TRBD2 (7 bases). CDR3 size: 19 residues. Germline V gene data show CDR1 as MNHEY and CDR2 as SMNVEV (reference sequence). V was clipped by 6 bases and J by 0 bases, with 23 bases between them. CDR3 in DNA: TGTGCCAGCAGCTCACCAATGGGGGGGGCGATTCCGAACACCGGGGAGCTGTTTTTT. It is translated as CASSSPMGGAIPNTGELFF.

This clonotype was seen at least ten times. The genes are TRBV2 and TRBJ1-6; possibly TRBD1 for D (6 bases). Trimming pared 3 bases from V and 9 bases from J, leaving 18 bases between. Germline V gene lookup returns CDR1 SNHLY and CDR2 FYNNEI. The CDR3 runs 16 residues. The CDR3: CASSDPDSPGSSPLHF. DNA of the CDR3: TGTGCCAGCAGTGACCCGGACAGCCCGGGGTCTTCACCCCTCCACTTT.

This clonotype was found many times. V and J are TRBV6-5 and TRBJ2-5; no definite D call. The germline V gene has CDR1 MNHEY and CDR2 SVGAGI. V was pared by 0 bases and J by 5 bases, with 13 bases between. The CDR3 totals 15 residues. CDR3 bases: TGTGCCAGCAGTTACTCTGCACGTCCTTGGGAGACCCAGTACTTC. This codes for CASSYSARPWETQYF.

A note on this clonotype: This may be a read error, as it is one base from a much larger clone. The CDR3 carries no conserved terminal phenylalanine or tryptophan, so it likely arises from a read error. This rearrangement joins TRBV5-1 to TRBJ2-5; 9 bases fit TRBD2. Germline V lookup: CDR1 SGHRS, CDR2 YFSETQ. This CDR3 contains 15 residues. Losses at the gene ends were 5 bases for V and 3 bases for J; bases not matched to a gene: 8. The CDR3 DNA reads as TGCGCCAGCAGAAATTTAGCGGGAGATAAAGAGACCCAGTACATC. Its translation is CASRNLAGDKETQYI.

This clonotype showed up many times. The chain carries TRBV7-2 and TRBJ2-1; D gene uncertain. This CDR3 has 13 residues. CDR1 is SGHTA and CDR2 is FQGNSA in the germline V gene. Deletions cut 5 bases from V and 4 bases from J, with 9 bases between. The CDR3 protein is CASSQVGYNEQFF. CDR3 coding DNA: TGTGCCAGCAGCCAGGTGGGGTACAATGAGCAGTTCTTC.

Worth noting for this clonotype: Since a much larger clone is just one base distant, this may be a read error. The chain carries TRBV20-1 and TRBJ2-2, with D unclear. This CDR3 is 13 amino acids long. CDR1 is DFQATT and CDR2 is SNEGSKA in the germline V gene (reference sequence). V was clipped by 2 bases and J by 1 base, with 5 bases between them. The CDR3 sequence is CSARRENTGELFF. In DNA form, the CDR3 reads TGCAGTGCTAGAAGGGAGAACACCGGGGAGCTGTTTTTT.

Concerning this clonotype itself: This sequence may be a read error, since a much larger clone differs from it by one base. V and J are TRBV7-6 and TRBJ1-2, with D possibly matching TRBD1 (5 bases). From germline, CDR1 is SGHVS and CDR2 FNYEAQ. The CDR3 is made up of 10 amino acids. V dropped 10 bases and J dropped 10 bases, with 13 bases sitting between them. The CDR3 region has the DNA TGTGCCATGGAAGGGGATGCCTACACCTTC. It yields the protein CAMEGDAYTF. The complete variable domain, with remaining parts taken from reference TRBV7-6 and TRBJ1-2, reads GAGVSQSPRYKVTKRGQDVALRCDPISGHVSLYWYRQALGQGPEFLTYFNYEAQQDKSGLPNDRFSAERPEGSISTLTIQRTEQRDSAMYRCAMEGDAYTFGSGTRLTVV.

This clonotype was seen only a few times. The missing conserved phenylalanine or tryptophan at the end of this CDR3 makes a read error likely. J is TRBJ2-5 and V is TRBV4-1; 10 bases line up with TRBD2. Germline V CDR1 and CDR2: MGHRA, YSYEKL. This CDR3 contains 16 residues. V was pared by 5 bases and J by 5 bases, with 11 bases of the junction left unmatched. Here the CDR3 DNA reads TGCGCCAGCAGCTCCAAGACACTAGCGGGAATTGAGACCCAGTACTCC. It specifies CASSSKTLAGIETQYS.

This clonotype was seen many times. The chain employs TRBV4-3 and TRBJ2-7; 10 bases map to TRBD2. Germline CDR1 and CDR2: LGHNA and YSLEER. V lost 1 base to trimming and J lost 3 bases; unmatched junction nucleotides: 6. The length of the CDR3 is 16 residues. The CDR3 here is CASSQALAGDFYEQYF. The CDR3 coding sequence is TGCGCCAGCAGCCAAGCGCTAGCGGGAGACTTCTACGAGCAGTACTTC.